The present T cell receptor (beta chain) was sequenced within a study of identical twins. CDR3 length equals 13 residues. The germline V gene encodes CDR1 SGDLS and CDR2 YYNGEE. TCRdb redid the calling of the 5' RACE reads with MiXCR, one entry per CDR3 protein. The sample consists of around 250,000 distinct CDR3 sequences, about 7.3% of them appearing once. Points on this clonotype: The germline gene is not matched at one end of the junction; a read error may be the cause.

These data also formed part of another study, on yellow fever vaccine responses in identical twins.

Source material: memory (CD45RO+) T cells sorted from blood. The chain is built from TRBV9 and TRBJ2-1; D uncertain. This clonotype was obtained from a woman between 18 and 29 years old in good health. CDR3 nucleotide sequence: TGTACCAGCAGCGTAGGCTCGACCAATGAGCAGTTCTTC. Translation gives CTSSVGSTNEQFF.